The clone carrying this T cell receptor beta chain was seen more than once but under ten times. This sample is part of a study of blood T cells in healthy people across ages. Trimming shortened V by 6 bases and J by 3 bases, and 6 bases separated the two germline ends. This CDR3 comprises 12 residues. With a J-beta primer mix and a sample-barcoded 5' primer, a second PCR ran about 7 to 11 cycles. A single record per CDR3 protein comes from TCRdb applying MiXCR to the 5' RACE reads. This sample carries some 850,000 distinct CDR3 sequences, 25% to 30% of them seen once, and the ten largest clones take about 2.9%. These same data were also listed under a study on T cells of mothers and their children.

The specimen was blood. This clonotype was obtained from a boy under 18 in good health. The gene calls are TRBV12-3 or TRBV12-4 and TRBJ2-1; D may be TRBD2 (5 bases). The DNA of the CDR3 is TGTGCCAGCAGGGAGGACTACAATGAGCAGTTCTTC. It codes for CASREDYNEQFF.